These T cell receptor beta chains were read from a single sample in a study of post-analysis software for immune sequencing data. One entry per CDR3 protein results from TCRdb running MiXCR on the PCR reads. The sample records roughly 870,000 distinct CDR3 sequences, 53% being singletons. The source material was blood. The receptors shown here come from a girl aged 10 to 17 with multiple sclerosis. Both conserved end residues are part of each CDR3. Fields, in order: J gene, clone size, V gene, D gene, CDR3 protein, CDR3 DNA. A D gene is named only where the DNA matches it firmly. Rows may omit the clone size; those that give it use once, few, many or a size class.

>TRBJ1-2|-|TRBV20-1|-
CSARGLAGNYGYTF
TGCAGTGCTAGAGGGCTCGCTGGGAACTATGGCTACACCTTC
>TRBJ1-4|-|TRBV5-1|-
CASSLETGHRQLFF
TGCGCCAGCAGCTTGGAGACAGGTCACCGTCAACTGTTTTTT
>TRBJ2-1|-|TRBV20-1|-
CSASLGSQSYNEQFF
TGCAGTGCTAGTCTGGGCAGCCAATCTTACAATGAGCAGTTCTTC
>TRBJ1-1|-|TRBV20-1|TRBD1
CSAGNRDRGYTEAFF
TGCAGTGCTGGCAACCGGGACAGGGGGTACACTGAAGCTTTCTTT
>TRBJ2-3|few|TRBV7-3|TRBD1
CASSSGGIDTQYF
TGTGCCAGCAGCTCAGGGGGCATAGATACGCAGTATTTT
>TRBJ1-2|-|TRBV6-5|-
CASSYSGQSYTF
TGTGCCAGCAGTTATTCCGGACAGTCCTACACCTTC
>TRBJ2-7|few|TRBV21-1|-
CASIKGWREFYPHEQYF
TGTGCCAGCATCAAGGGCTGGCGGGAGTTTTATCCCCACGAGCAGTACTTC
>TRBJ2-7|-|TRBV20-1|-
CSAREPGQLHEQYF
TGCAGTGCTAGAGAACCGGGACAATTGCACGAGCAGTACTTC
>TRBJ2-5|once|TRBV5-5|-
CASSSTGGIQETQYF
TGTGCCAGCAGCTCGACCGGAGGGATTCAAGAGACCCAGTACTTC
>TRBJ2-3|-|TRBV24-1|TRBD2
CATSFSWTWQGGSDTQYF
TGTGCCACCAGTTTTTCGTGGACGTGGCAGGGAGGGTCAGATACGCAGTATTTT
>TRBJ2-3|-|TRBV5-1|TRBD1
CASSRTGFEDTQYF
TGCGCCAGCAGCCGGACAGGGTTTGAGGATACGCAGTATTTT
>TRBJ2-1|-|TRBV6-2/TRBV6-3|TRBD2
CASSWAPGGPPYNEQFF
TGTGCCAGCAGCTGGGCCCCGGGGGGGCCCCCTTACAATGAGCAGTTCTTC
>TRBJ2-7|-|TRBV2|TRBD1
CASSPNGTGGHEQYF
TGTGCCAGCAGCCCAAATGGGACAGGGGGCCACGAGCAGTACTTC
>TRBJ1-1|-|TRBV5-1|TRBD1
CASSPGQGDTEAFF
TGCGCCAGCAGCCCGGGACAGGGGGACACTGAAGCTTTCTTT
>TRBJ2-5|few|TRBV14|TRBD1
CASSHAGTGGTQYF
TGTGCCAGCAGCCATGCGGGGACAGGTGGGACCCAGTACTTC
>TRBJ2-1|-|TRBV6-5|TRBD1
CASSRDRASSYNEQFF
TGTGCCAGCAGTCGGGACAGGGCAAGCTCCTACAATGAGCAGTTCTTC
>TRBJ1-5|-|TRBV6-5|TRBD1
CASRKGGAGQPQHF
TGTGCCAGCAGGAAAGGGGGCGCCGGTCAGCCCCAGCATTTT
>TRBJ2-3|few|TRBV5-5|-
CASPRSDGLTTDTQYF
TGTGCCAGCCCCCGGAGTGATGGGCTGACGACAGATACGCAGTATTTT
>TRBJ2-5|few|TRBV9|TRBD1
CASSGRTGGETQYF
TGTGCCAGCAGCGGACGGACAGGGGGAGAGACCCAGTACTTC
>TRBJ1-5|-|TRBV27|-
CASSREGPGYSNQPQHF
TGTGCCAGCAGTCGGGAGGGGCCGGGGTATAGCAATCAGCCCCAGCATTTT
>TRBJ2-5|-|TRBV29-1|TRBD2
CSVGRGVQETQYF
TGCAGCGTTGGGCGGGGGGTACAAGAGACCCAGTACTTC
>TRBJ2-3|-|TRBV24-1|TRBD2
CATSEGLAGVDTQYF
TGTGCCACCAGCGAGGGACTAGCGGGGGTAGATACGCAGTATTTT
>TRBJ2-1|-|TRBV6-5|TRBD1
CASSNRDRGHGDEQFF
TGTGCCAGCAGTAACCGGGACAGGGGGCATGGGGATGAGCAGTTCTTC
>TRBJ1-2|few|TRBV3-1|-
CASSETAFWGYTF
TGTGCCAGCAGCGAGACAGCCTTTTGGGGCTACACCTTC
>TRBJ1-6|few|TRBV20-1|TRBD1
CSAQGQASSYNSPLHF
TGCAGTGCCCAAGGACAGGCCAGCTCCTATAATTCACCCCTCCACTTT
>TRBJ2-7|-|TRBV6-1|-
CASRPTGQGEQYF
TGTGCCAGCAGGCCAACAGGGCAGGGCGAGCAGTACTTC
>TRBJ2-7|-|TRBV4-2|-
CASSQEASSYEQYF
TGTGCCAGCAGCCAAGAGGCGAGCTCCTACGAGCAGTACTTC
>TRBJ2-4|-|TRBV7-9|-
CASMARGRRNIQYF
TGTGCCAGCATGGCCCGGGGAAGGAGAAACATTCAGTACTTC
>TRBJ1-4|-|TRBV9|-
CASSVGRGKLFF
TGTGCCAGCAGCGTTGGGCGCGGGAAACTGTTTTTT
>TRBJ1-5|-|TRBV20-1|-
CSASPGADNQPQHF
TGCAGTGCTTCCCCGGGAGCCGATAATCAGCCCCAGCATTTT
>TRBJ2-6|few|TRBV9|-
CASSVLPGPNWPSGANVLTF
TGTGCCAGCAGCGTCTTACCGGGCCCAAATTGGCCATCTGGGGCCAACGTCCTGACTTTC
>TRBJ2-6|few|TRBV29-1|-
CSVQSRVPGANVLTF
TGCAGCGTCCAAAGTCGGGTTCCTGGGGCCAACGTCCTGACTTTC
>TRBJ2-1|-|TRBV7-3|TRBD2
CASSNTGTIDEQFF
TGTGCCAGCAGTAATACCGGGACTATCGATGAGCAGTTCTTC
>TRBJ2-3|-|TRBV27|-
CASSLGGARSGTQYF
TGTGCCAGCAGTTTAGGGGGGGCCAGGAGTGGCACGCAGTATTTT
>TRBJ1-4|-|TRBV20-1|-
CSAREGVGEKLFF
TGCAGTGCTAGAGAAGGGGTTGGTGAAAAACTGTTTTTT
>TRBJ2-3|-|TRBV7-3|-
CASSSRDRSGDTQYF
TGTGCCAGCAGCTCGAGGGACCGGTCGGGAGATACGCAGTATTTT
>TRBJ2-1|-|TRBV9|TRBD2
CASSLQRDLYNEQFF
TGTGCCAGCAGCTTACAGCGGGACCTATACAATGAGCAGTTCTTC
>TRBJ2-4|few|TRBV20-1|-
CSARDQVLAKNIQYF
TGCAGTGCTAGAGACCAAGTTCTAGCCAAAAACATTCAGTACTTC
>TRBJ2-3|-|TRBV10-3|-
CAISTSSGDGTQYF
TGTGCCATCAGTACTTCTTCGGGAGACGGTACGCAGTATTTT
>TRBJ1-2|-|TRBV3-1|-
CASSQVGPLYGYTF
TGTGCCAGCAGCCAAGTCGGGCCACTATATGGCTACACCTTC
>TRBJ2-7|-|TRBV3-1|TRBD1
CASSQVGQGAAHEQYF
TGTGCCAGCAGCCAAGTGGGACAGGGGGCGGCCCACGAGCAGTACTTC
>TRBJ2-5|-|TRBV7-2|-
CASSPKDRWGGSETQYF
TGTGCCAGCAGCCCTAAAGACAGGTGGGGGGGATCAGAGACCCAGTACTTC
>TRBJ2-3|-|TRBV27|TRBD2
CASSLAVLAGPTDTQYF
TGTGCCAGCAGTTTAGCTGTCCTAGCGGGGCCGACAGATACGCAGTATTTT
>TRBJ1-1|-|TRBV15|-
CATSRDPIMNTEAFF
TGTGCCACCAGCAGAGATCCGATCATGAACACTGAAGCTTTCTTT
>TRBJ2-5|-|TRBV5-1|-
CASSLSALKDKGETQYF
TGCGCCAGCAGCTTGTCCGCTCTTAAAGACAAAGGGGAGACCCAGTACTTC
>TRBJ1-1|few|TRBV7-3|TRBD1
CASSPDRGWYTEAFF
TGTGCCAGCAGCCCGGACAGGGGGTGGTATACTGAAGCTTTCTTT
>TRBJ2-1|once|TRBV12-3/TRBV12-4|TRBD1
CASSPRGTGTHEQFF
TGTGCCAGCAGTCCCCGGGGGACAGGGACCCATGAGCAGTTCTTC
>TRBJ1-1|-|TRBV5-1|-
CASSLEQGRGTEAFF
TGCGCCAGCAGCTTGGAACAGGGAAGGGGCACTGAAGCTTTCTTT
>TRBJ2-7|-|TRBV12-3/TRBV12-4|-
CASTMGAPYEQYF
TGTGCCAGCACCATGGGGGCCCCCTACGAGCAGTACTTC
>TRBJ2-3|-|TRBV20-1|TRBD1
CSARPGQYTDTQYF
TGCAGTGCTAGACCGGGACAGTACACAGATACGCAGTATTTT
>TRBJ1-1|-|TRBV7-9|-
CASSLESARAFF
TGTGCCAGCAGCTTAGAGTCCGCGCGAGCTTTCTTT
>TRBJ2-1|few|TRBV12-3/TRBV12-4|TRBD2
CASGYSGIVYNEQFF
TGTGCCAGCGGTTATAGCGGGATTGTGTACAATGAGCAGTTCTTC
>TRBJ2-5|-|TRBV5-1|-
CASSPRLNSQPSEQYF
TGCGCCAGCAGCCCCCGGCTAAACTCTCAACCGAGTGAGCAGTACTTC
>TRBJ2-1|-|TRBV5-1|TRBD2
CASSLLAGVGNEQFF
TGCGCCAGCAGCTTGTTAGCGGGAGTAGGCAATGAGCAGTTCTTC
>TRBJ2-7|-|TRBV7-2|-
CASSLRGLRIYEQYF
TGTGCCAGCAGCCTCCGGGGACTTAGGATCTACGAGCAGTACTTC
>TRBJ2-1|few|TRBV12-3/TRBV12-4|TRBD2
CASSLELAGLPSDEQFF
TGTGCCAGCAGTTTAGAACTAGCGGGGCTTCCGAGTGATGAGCAGTTCTTC
>TRBJ2-4|-|TRBV20-1|TRBD1
CSARRRIGTGGGGLAKNIQYF
TGCAGTGCTAGACGCCGGATAGGGACAGGGGGCGGGGGCTTAGCCAAAAACATTCAGTACTTC
>TRBJ1-6|-|TRBV5-1|-
CASSWGQDTNSPLHF
TGCGCCAGCAGCTGGGGACAAGATACAAATTCACCCCTCCACTTT
>TRBJ2-4|few|TRBV6-2/TRBV6-3|-
CASSYEGDLKNIQYF
TGTGCCAGCAGTTACGAGGGGGACCTCAAAAACATTCAGTACTTC
>TRBJ2-5|-|TRBV12-5|-
CASGLVLGSTQYF
TGTGCTAGTGGTTTGGTATTGGGATCCACCCAGTACTTC